This TCR beta chain was profiled in a study of blood T cell repertoires in COVID-19. Study details: T cells, B-cell-depleted T cells, or PBMCs provided the cDNA or gDNA that served as material.

The trim removed 4 bases at V and 10 bases at J, leaving 5 bases unmatched. Germline CDR1 is SGHVS and CDR2 is FQNEAQ. The CDR3 spans 14 residues. Method: immunoSEQ multiplex PCR; TCRdb's copy keeps in-frame clones and lacks some. The profile covers tens of thousands of clones, with around 70% appearing a single time and around 4.4% taken by the ten largest. The origin of this receptor is a woman between 65 and 79 years old with COVID-19, enrolled during active disease. Sequencing was performed on peripheral blood. The chain employs TRBV7-8 and TRBJ1-6; 9 bases are shared with TRBD1. The CDR3 region has the DNA TGTGCCAGCAGCTCCACAGGGGGCGGATCACCCCTCCACTTT. Translating it yields CASSSTGGGSPLHF.